These 25 T cell receptor beta chains were all obtained from the same sample, sequenced in a study of identical twins. Via MiXCR, TCRdb re-called the 5' RACE reads, giving one row per CDR3 protein. The table has 500,000 to 550,000 distinct CDR3 sequences, around 20% seen once; the top ten hold approximately 0.95%. This same sample was also taken into another study, of T cells expressing NK-cell markers.

The sequenced sample consisted of CD4+ T cells sorted from blood. Receptor source: a young woman in good health.

This clonotype was counted only a few times. This rearrangement joins TRBV24-1 to TRBJ2-5; D may be TRBD1 (5 bases). The V end was cut by 5 bases, the J end by 3 bases, with 15 bases between. Per germline, CDR1 KGHDR and CDR2 SFDVKD. The CDR3 consists of 15 residues. CDR3 DNA: TGTGCCACCAGTGCCGCATCCGGCAGGGAAGAGACCCAGTACTTC. Protein product: CATSAASGREETQYF.

This clonotype was observed a handful of times. J is TRBJ2-6 and V is TRBV12-3 or TRBV12-4; D is undetermined. This CDR3 has 14 amino acids. Trimming cost V 5 bases and J 2 bases, with 7 bases left between them. In DNA, the CDR3 is TGTGCCAGCAGTCCCTCTCCTGGGGCCAACGTCCTGACTTTC. Translating it yields CASSPSPGANVLTF.

V usage is TRBV20-1 and J usage is TRBJ2-7; 7 bases agree with TRBD1. V gave up 4 bases and J gave up 6 bases; unmatched junction bases: 9. CDR1 is DFQATT, CDR2 SNEGSKA, per germline (reference sequence). CDR3 length: 13 residues. The CDR3 loop reads CSANPTGLGEQYF. The CDR3 nucleotides read TGCAGTGCTAACCCGACAGGGCTCGGCGAGCAGTACTTC.

V and J are TRBV5-1 and TRBJ2-1, with D unresolved. Per the germline V gene, CDR1 is SGHRS and CDR2 is YFSETQ. Trimming cost V 0 bases and J 2 bases, with 9 bases left between them. This CDR3 spans 15 amino acids. The CDR3 reads CASSLGVFTYNEQFF. CDR3 nucleotides: TGCGCCAGCAGCTTGGGGGTGTTTACCTACAATGAGCAGTTCTTC.

The sample holds a few counts of this clonotype. This sequence joins TRBV29-1 and TRBJ1-2; 9 bases line up with TRBD1. Germline assignment: CDR1 SQVTM and CDR2 ANQGSEA. CDR3 length: 13 amino acids. Germline trimming cut 7 bases from V and 2 bases from J; bases unmatched to any gene: 5. CDR3 coding DNA: TGCAGCGCCGTACAGGGGGCAAACTATGGCTACACCTTC. Amino acids: CSAVQGANYGYTF. Combining the CDR3 with reference TRBV29-1 and TRBJ1-2 gives the whole variable domain SAVISQKPSRDICQRGTSLTIQCQVDSQVTMMFWYRQQPGQSLTLIATANQGSEATYESGFVIDKFPISRPNLTFSTLTVSNMSPEDSSIYLCSAVQGANYGYTFGSGTRLTVV.

The chain recombines TRBV3-1 with TRBJ2-3; 16 bases match TRBD2. The trim removed 6 bases at V and 5 bases at J, leaving 5 bases unmatched. The CDR3 is 16 amino acids. Germline CDR1 and CDR2: LGHDT and YNNKEL (reference sequence). The CDR3 is CASRKGTSGRGDTQYF. For the CDR3, the DNA is TGTGCCAGCAGGAAAGGGACTAGCGGGAGGGGAGATACGCAGTATTTT.

This clonotype was detected only a few times. The chain employs TRBV5-1 and TRBJ1-1; D remains unclear. The CDR3 is 13 amino acids. V was clipped by 4 bases and J by 1 base, with 8 bases between them. CDR1 and CDR2 from the germline V gene are SGHRS and YFSETQ. CDR3 sequence (DNA): TGCGCCAGCAGCACCGCAGGGAACACTGAAGCTTTCTTT. It translates to CASSTAGNTEAFF.

This clonotype was recorded many times. This sequence joins TRBV5-1 and TRBJ2-3, with unresolved D. The germline V gene encodes CDR1 SGHRS and CDR2 YFSETQ. This CDR3 spans 14 amino acids. Trimming pared 4 bases from V and 3 bases from J, leaving 12 bases between. The CDR3 spells CASSARPGTDTQYF. The CDR3 bases are TGCGCCAGCAGCGCAAGACCCGGGACAGATACGCAGTATTTT.

This clonotype was picked up a small number of times. The gene calls are TRBV29-1 and TRBJ2-7; D is undetermined. Germline CDR1 is SQVTM and CDR2 is ANQGSEA. The CDR3 has 14 amino acids. The V end was cut by 6 bases, the J end by 5 bases, with 20 bases between. For the CDR3, the DNA is TGCAGCGTGTCCCATGGGCAGGTCATCCACGAGCAGTACTTC. Encoded protein: CSVSHGQVIHEQYF.

The table lists this clonotype with many counts. The rearrangement uses TRBV12-3 or TRBV12-4 and TRBJ2-7, with TRBD2 matching over 8 bases. Trimming cost V 3 bases and J 5 bases; bases outside gene matches: 15. The CDR3 covers 17 residues. DNA of the CDR3: TGTGCCAGCAGTTTCATAGGGGTACGGGGGGGCCGCCACGAGCAGTACTTC. This translates into CASSFIGVRGGRHEQYF.

This clonotype has a handful of counts. The chain employs TRBV5-1 and TRBJ1-1; 8 positions agree with TRBD1. Germline CDR1 and CDR2: SGHRS and YFSETQ. There are 17 residues in the CDR3. V gave up 7 bases and J gave up 0 bases; unmatched junction bases: 14. The CDR3 sequence: CASGPGGTLLMNTEAFF. For the CDR3, the DNA is TGCGCCAGCGGGCCAGGGGGCACCCTACTTATGAACACTGAAGCTTTCTTT. Variable domain in full (rest from reference TRBV5-1 and TRBJ1-1): KAGVTQTPRYLIKTRGQQVTLSCSPISGHRSVSWYQQTPGQGLQFLFEYFSETQRNKGNFPGRFSGRQFSNSRSEMNVSTLELGDSALYLCASGPGGTLLMNTEAFFGQGTRLTVV.

This clonotype was seen more than once but under ten times. The J gene is TRBJ2-3, the V gene TRBV12-3 or TRBV12-4, with TRBD1 matching over 8 bases. CDR3 length: 16 amino acids. V lost 6 bases, J lost 8 bases, and 16 bases stayed unmatched. DNA of the CDR3: TGTGCCAGCAGCTCCGGACAGGGAGGAGTCCACGGTACGCAGTATTTT. Its protein is CASSSGQGGVHGTQYF.

This clonotype was observed a handful of times. The chain recombines TRBV5-1 with TRBJ2-1; D possibly corresponds to TRBD2 (5 bases). V shed 7 bases and J shed 4 bases, with 12 bases lying between them. Germline CDR1 SGHRS, CDR2 YFSETQ. The CDR3 is made up of 13 amino acids. The CDR3 region has the DNA TGCGCCAGCCGCCGATCGGGGTACAATGAGCAGTTCTTC. Its protein is CASRRSGYNEQFF.

A few counts support this clonotype. The rearrangement joins TRBV20-1 to TRBJ2-1; D may be TRBD1 or TRBD2 (5 bases each). Trimming took 4 bases from V and 2 from J, leaving 15 bases between them. This CDR3 comprises 15 residues. Germline V CDR1 and CDR2: DFQATT, SNEGSKA (reference sequence). CDR3 bases: TGCAGTGCTACAGGCTCTAGCAGGGCCTACAATGAGCAGTTCTTC. Translating gives CSATGSSRAYNEQFF.

A few counts support this clonotype. The chain combines TRBV9 with TRBJ2-3; 10 positions agree with TRBD2. Germline CDR1 and CDR2: SGDLS and YYNGEE. Trimming took 0 bases from V and 7 from J; bases not matched to a gene: 8. This CDR3 is built from 16 residues. The DNA for the CDR3 is TGTGCCAGCAGCGTAGGGCAAGCGGGGGGGAAGAATACGCAGTATTTT. Protein: CASSVGQAGGKNTQYF.

This rearrangement joins TRBV6-1 to TRBJ1-6; 7 nucleotides line up with TRBD1. CDR1 and CDR2 from the germline V gene are MNHNS and SASEGT. Losses at the gene ends were 8 bases for V and 8 bases for J; bases not matched to a gene: 9. The CDR3 contains 14 residues. This chain's CDR3 is CASRWGQTDSPLHF. CDR3 bases: TGTGCCAGCCGCTGGGGACAGACGGATTCACCCCTCCACTTT.

This clonotype came up a few times. The rearrangement uses TRBV5-5 and TRBJ2-3; 7 bases are shared with TRBD1. The CDR3 consists of 16 residues. The V gene's germline CDR1 is SGHKS and CDR2 YYEKEE (reference sequence). Trimming at V came to 3 bases and at J to 1 base, leaving 8 bases not matched to a gene. The CDR3 DNA follows: TGTGCCAGCAGCTCTTCATCCGGACAGGGCACAGATACGCAGTATTTT. Its protein product is CASSSSSGQGTDTQYF.

The rearrangement uses TRBV15 and TRBJ2-6, with no clear D. The CDR3 sequence is 18 residues long. The germline V gene encodes CDR1 LNHNV and CDR2 YYDKDF (reference sequence). Deletions cut 0 bases from V and 1 base from J, with 13 bases between. The CDR3 DNA reads TGTGCCACCAGCAGAGAATCCATATTAGGATCTGGGGCCAACGTCCTGACTTTC. The encoded protein is CATSRESILGSGANVLTF.

The rearrangement uses TRBV6-2 or TRBV6-3 and TRBJ1-6, with a weak D call TRBD1 (6 bases). CDR3 length: 13 amino acids. The germline V and J ends were trimmed by 4 bases and 8 bases, with 9 bases remaining between them. Germline CDR1 is MNHEY and CDR2 is SVGEGT. DNA of the CDR3: TGTGCCAGCAGTTCACAGGGCTATTCACCCCTCCACTTT. Encoded protein: CASSSQGYSPLHF.

The chain has TRBV20-1 and TRBJ1-2; TRBD1 matches 7 bases. The length of the CDR3 is 12 residues. V shed 7 bases, J shed 3 bases, and the junction held 5 bases outside the gene matches. Germline CDR1 DFQATT, CDR2 SNEGSKA (reference sequence). Written as DNA, the CDR3 is TGCAGTGTAACGGACAGGTACTATGGCTACACCTTC. Protein product: CSVTDRYYGYTF.

The sample holds many counts of this clonotype. The junction departs from the called germline gene at one end, perhaps through a read error. This chain connects TRBV5-5 to TRBJ2-3; tentatively, D is TRBD2 (6 bases). The CDR3 spans 15 residues. Germline-derived CDR1 and CDR2 are SGHKS and YYEKEE (reference sequence). The chain's CDR3 is CASSLEGLSAATQYF. The CDR3 DNA reads TGTGCCAGCAGTTTGGAGGGGCTTTCGGCCGCTACGCAGTATTTT.

This clonotype was seen a handful of times. The genes are TRBV5-1 and TRBJ1-2; D unresolved. From germline, CDR1 is SGHRS and CDR2 YFSETQ. The CDR3 has 13 amino acids. Trimming shortened V by 2 bases and J by 8 bases, and 13 bases separated the two germline ends. CDR3 in amino acids: CASSFGRANGYTF. The CDR3 region has the DNA TGCGCCAGCAGCTTCGGACGGGCGAACGGCTACACCTTC.

This rearrangement joins TRBV12-3 or TRBV12-4 to TRBJ1-1; a possible D gene is TRBD1 (6 bases). V was pared by 7 bases and J by 3 bases, with 15 bases between. The CDR3 runs to 14 residues. This CDR3 reads CASTPGQLHTEAFF. The DNA of the CDR3 is TGTGCCAGCACCCCGGGACAATTGCACACTGAAGCTTTCTTT.

This clonotype was observed a few times. This chain connects TRBV5-1 to TRBJ1-2; no clear D gene. Looked up from germline, CDR1 is SGHRS and CDR2 is YFSETQ. The CDR3 contains 13 residues. The V end lost 0 bases, the J end lost 4 bases, and 7 bases lay between the germline ends. The DNA for the CDR3 is TGCGCCAGCAGCTTGGGGTTGCCCTATGGCTACACCTTC. This gives the protein CASSLGLPYGYTF.

CDR3: CASSLQAVMNTEAFF. Here the CDR3 DNA reads TGTGCCAGCAGTTTACAGGCAGTCATGAACACTGAAGCTTTCTTT. The chain uses TRBV12-3 or TRBV12-4 and TRBJ1-1; D is unclear. The ends were cut back, 2 bases at V and 0 bases at J, with 10 bases in the middle. There are 15 residues in the CDR3.